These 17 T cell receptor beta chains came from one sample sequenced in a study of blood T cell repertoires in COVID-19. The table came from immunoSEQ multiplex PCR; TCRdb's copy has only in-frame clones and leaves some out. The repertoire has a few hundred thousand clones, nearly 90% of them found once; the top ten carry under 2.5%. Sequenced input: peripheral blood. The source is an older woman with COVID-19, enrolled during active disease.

CDR3 sequence reads: CASSLAVTGAYTF. The CDR3 region has the DNA TGTGCCAGCAGCTTAGCGGTCACAGGGGCCTACACCTTC. The J gene is TRBJ1-2, the V gene TRBV7-2, with 7 bases that match TRBD1. Looked up from germline, CDR1 is SGHTA and CDR2 is FQGNSA. The trim removed 0 bases at V and 10 bases at J, leaving 5 bases unmatched. This CDR3 has 13 amino acids.

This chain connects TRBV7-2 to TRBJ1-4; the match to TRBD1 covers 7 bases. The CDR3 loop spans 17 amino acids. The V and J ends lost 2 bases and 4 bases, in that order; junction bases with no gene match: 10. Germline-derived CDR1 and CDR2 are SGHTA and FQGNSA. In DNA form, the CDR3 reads TGTGCCAGCAGCTTAAACCACAGGGGAAGTATTAATGAAAAACTGTTTTTT. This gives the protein CASSLNHRGSINEKLFF.

The CDR3 region has the DNA TGTGCCAGCAGCTCCCCAACAGGGACCTATAGCTCCTACGAGCAGTACTTC. This encodes CASSSPTGTYSSYEQYF. V is TRBV7-9 and J is TRBJ2-7, with D possibly being TRBD1 (6 bases). Germline V gene data show CDR1 as SEHNR and CDR2 as FQNEAQ (reference sequence). The germline V and J ends were trimmed by 4 bases and 0 bases, with 19 bases remaining between them. The CDR3 covers 17 residues.

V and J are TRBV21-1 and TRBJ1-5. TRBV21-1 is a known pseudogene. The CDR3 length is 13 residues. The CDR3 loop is CASSGERVQPQHF. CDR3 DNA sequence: TGTGCCAGCAGCGGAGAGAGGGTTCAGCCCCAGCATTTT.

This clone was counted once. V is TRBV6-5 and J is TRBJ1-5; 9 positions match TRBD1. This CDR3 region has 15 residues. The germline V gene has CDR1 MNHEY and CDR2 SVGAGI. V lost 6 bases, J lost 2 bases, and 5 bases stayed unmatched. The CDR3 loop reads CASSRDRAGNQPQHF. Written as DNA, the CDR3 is TGTGCCAGCAGCCGGGACAGGGCCGGCAATCAGCCCCAGCATTTT.

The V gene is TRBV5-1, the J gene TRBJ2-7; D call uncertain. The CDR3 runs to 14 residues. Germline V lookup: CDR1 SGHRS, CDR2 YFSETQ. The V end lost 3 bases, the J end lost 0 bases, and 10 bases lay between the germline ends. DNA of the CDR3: TGCGCCAGCAGCTCAGACATGAGCTCCTACGAGCAGTACTTC. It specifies CASSSDMSSYEQYF.

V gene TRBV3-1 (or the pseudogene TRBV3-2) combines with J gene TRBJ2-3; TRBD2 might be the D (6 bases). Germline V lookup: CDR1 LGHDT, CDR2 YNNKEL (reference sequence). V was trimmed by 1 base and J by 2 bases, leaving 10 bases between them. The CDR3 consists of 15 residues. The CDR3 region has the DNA TGTGCCAGCAGCCAAGGCGGGGTATTCACAGATACGCAGTATTTT. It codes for CASSQGGVFTDTQYF.

The CDR3 nucleotides read TGTGCCATCAGCCGAACCGGGACAGAGTCCTACGAGCAGTACTTC. It encodes CAISRTGTESYEQYF. This sequence joins TRBV10-3 and TRBJ2-7; 7 nucleotides match TRBD1. From germline, CDR1 is ENHRY and CDR2 SYGVKD. The ends lost 6 bases at V and 1 base at J; junction bases unmatched: 9. CDR3 length: 15 amino acids.

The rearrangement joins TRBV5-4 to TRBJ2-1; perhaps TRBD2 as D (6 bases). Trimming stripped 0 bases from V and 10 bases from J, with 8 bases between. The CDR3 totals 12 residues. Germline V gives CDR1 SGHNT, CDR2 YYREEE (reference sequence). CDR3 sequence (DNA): TGTGCCAGCAGCTTGGTACGGGGGGAGCAGTTCTTC. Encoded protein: CASSLVRGEQFF.

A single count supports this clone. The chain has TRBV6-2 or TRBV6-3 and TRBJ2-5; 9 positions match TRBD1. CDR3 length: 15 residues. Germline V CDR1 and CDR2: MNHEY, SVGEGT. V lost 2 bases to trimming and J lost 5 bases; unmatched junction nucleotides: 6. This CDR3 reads CASSYGTGSSETQYF. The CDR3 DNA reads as TGTGCCAGCAGTTACGGGACAGGGAGTTCGGAGACCCAGTACTTC.

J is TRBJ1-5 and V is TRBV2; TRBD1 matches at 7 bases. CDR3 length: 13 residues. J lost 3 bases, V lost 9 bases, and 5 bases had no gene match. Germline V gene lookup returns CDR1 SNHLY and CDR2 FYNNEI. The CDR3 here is CASSGQLNQPQHF. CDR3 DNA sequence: TGTGCCAGTTCGGGACAGCTCAATCAGCCCCAGCATTTT.

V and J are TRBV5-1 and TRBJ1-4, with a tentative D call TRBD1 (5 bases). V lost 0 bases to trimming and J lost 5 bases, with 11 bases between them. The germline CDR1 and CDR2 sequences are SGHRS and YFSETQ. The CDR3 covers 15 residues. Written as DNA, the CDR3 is TGCGCCAGCAGCTTGGTGTGGCAGGGAAATGAAAAACTGTTTTTT. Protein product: CASSLVWQGNEKLFF.

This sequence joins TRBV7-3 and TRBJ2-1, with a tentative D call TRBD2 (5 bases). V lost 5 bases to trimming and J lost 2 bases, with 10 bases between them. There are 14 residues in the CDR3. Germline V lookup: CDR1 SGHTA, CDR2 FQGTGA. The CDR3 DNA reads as TGTGCCAGCAGCGCGGCGGGTCCCTACAATGAGCAGTTCTTC. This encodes CASSAAGPYNEQFF.

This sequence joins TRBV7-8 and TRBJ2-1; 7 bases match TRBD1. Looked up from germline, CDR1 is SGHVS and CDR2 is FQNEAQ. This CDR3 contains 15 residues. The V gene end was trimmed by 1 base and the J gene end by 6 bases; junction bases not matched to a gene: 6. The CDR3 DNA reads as TGTGCCAGCAGCTTAGAGGGGGCAGGGGGCAATGAGCAGTTCTTC. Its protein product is CASSLEGAGGNEQFF.

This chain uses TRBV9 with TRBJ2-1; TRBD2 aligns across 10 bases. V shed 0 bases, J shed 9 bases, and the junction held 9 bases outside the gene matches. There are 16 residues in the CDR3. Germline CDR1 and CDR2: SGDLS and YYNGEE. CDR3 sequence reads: CASSVEPLAGVGEQFF. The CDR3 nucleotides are TGTGCCAGCAGCGTAGAACCGCTAGCGGGGGTTGGTGAGCAGTTCTTC.

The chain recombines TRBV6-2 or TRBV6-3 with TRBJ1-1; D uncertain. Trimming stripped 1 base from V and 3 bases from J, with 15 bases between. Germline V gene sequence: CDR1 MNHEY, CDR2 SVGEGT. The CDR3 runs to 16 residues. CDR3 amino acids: CASSYFLGARDTEAFF. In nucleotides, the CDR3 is TGTGCCAGCAGTTACTTTCTCGGAGCCAGAGACACTGAAGCTTTCTTT.

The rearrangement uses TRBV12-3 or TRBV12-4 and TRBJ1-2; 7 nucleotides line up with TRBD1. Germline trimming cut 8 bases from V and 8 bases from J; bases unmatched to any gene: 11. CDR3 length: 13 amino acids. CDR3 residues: CASGLETGKGYTF. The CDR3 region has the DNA TGTGCCAGCGGACTGGAGACAGGGAAAGGCTACACCTTC.